The TCR beta chain under discussion was sequenced for a study of blood T cell repertoires in COVID-19. The data were produced by immunoSEQ multiplex PCR, yet TCRdb's version contains in-frame clones alone and is incomplete. Counted here are 140,000 to 150,000 clones, 80% occurring once; the ten biggest clones make up roughly 13%. The germline gives CDR1 MNHEY, CDR2 SVGEGT. V lost 4 bases and J lost 5, with 15 bases in between. The CDR3 has 15 residues. The clonotype comes from a man in his sixties with active or convalescent COVID-19. V usage is TRBV6-2 or TRBV6-3 and J usage is TRBJ1-5; a weak D match, TRBD1 (5 bases). Sequenced material: peripheral blood. CDR3 nucleotide sequence: TGTGCCAGCAGTTCCTGGAGGGGCGATGATCAGCCCCAGCATTTT. The encoded protein is CASSSWRGDDQPQHF.